This record looks at one T cell receptor beta chain sequence and its context. Antigen: not known. TCRdb analysed the 5' RACE reads with MiXCR anew, one entry per CDR3 protein. In the table there are about 42,000 distinct CDR3 sequences, roughly a fifth of which are singletons. Tregs were sorted as CD4+CD25+CD127-/low cells. The study's findings and limits: Greatest tumor Treg TCR overlap was with tumor naive CD4+ cells. The larger-cohort validation was restricted to a single TCR beta V-J rearrangement rather than whole repertoires. Tumor memory CD4+ T cell TCR gene usage was found to cluster with blood and lymph node memory CD4+ cells and with lymph node naive CD4+ cells.

The ends lost 8 bases at V and 10 bases at J; junction bases unmatched: 13. The CDR3 covers 14 residues. The germline CDR1 and CDR2 sequences are GTSNPN and SVGIG (reference sequence). This chain joins TRBV30 and TRBJ1-6; 8 nucleotides align to TRBD1. The sequence derives from a female donor with breast cancer. The specimen sequenced was Tregs sorted from blood. The CDR3 loop reads CAIRTTGGGSPLHF. The CDR3 DNA is TGTGCCATCCGCACCACAGGGGGAGGCTCACCCCTCCACTTT.